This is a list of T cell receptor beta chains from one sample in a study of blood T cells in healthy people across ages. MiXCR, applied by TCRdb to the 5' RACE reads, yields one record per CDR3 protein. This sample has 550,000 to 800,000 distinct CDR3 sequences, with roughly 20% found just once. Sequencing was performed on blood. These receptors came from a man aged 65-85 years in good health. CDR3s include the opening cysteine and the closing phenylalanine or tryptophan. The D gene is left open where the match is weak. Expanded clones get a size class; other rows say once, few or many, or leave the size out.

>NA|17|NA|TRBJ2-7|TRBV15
TGTGCCACCAGCAGAGATCCAGGAAGGATGGGATCCTACGAGCAGTACTTC
CATSRDPGRMGSYEQYF
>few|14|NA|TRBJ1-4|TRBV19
TGTGCCAGTAGCCCGGGAGAACCGGGAGAAAAACTGTTTTTT
CASSPGEPGEKLFF
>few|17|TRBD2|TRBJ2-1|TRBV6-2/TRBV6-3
TGTGCCAGCAGTCAGCGGACTAGCGGGAGTGGTGTCAATGAGCAGTTCTTC
CASSQRTSGSGVNEQFF
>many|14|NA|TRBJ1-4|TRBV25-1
TGTGCCAGCAGTGGTCCAGCAACTAATGAAAAACTGTTTTTT
CASSGPATNEKLFF
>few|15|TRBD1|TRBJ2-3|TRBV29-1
TGCGGCGTTGGGGGCGCAGGGGGCTTGCCAGATACGCAGTATTTT
CGVGGAGGLPDTQYF
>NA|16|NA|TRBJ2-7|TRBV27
TGTGCCAGCAGTTTAAACGGTAGGGGACGTGGGCGAGAGCAGTACTTC
CASSLNGRGRGREQYF
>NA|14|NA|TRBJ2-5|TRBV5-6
TGTGCCAGCAGCCCTACAGTAGAAGACGAGACCCAGTACTTC
CASSPTVEDETQYF
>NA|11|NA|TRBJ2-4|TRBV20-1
TGCAGTGCCCGGAGGGGAAACATTCAGTACTTC
CSARRGNIQYF
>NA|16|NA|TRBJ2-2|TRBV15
TGTGCCACCAGCAGAGTGGCGGGACATAACACCGGGGAGCTGTTTTTT
CATSRVAGHNTGELFF
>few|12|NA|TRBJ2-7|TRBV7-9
TGTGCCAGCAGCTTATTGGGGCCCGAGCAGTACTTC
CASSLLGPEQYF
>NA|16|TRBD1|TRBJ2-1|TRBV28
TGTGCCAGCAGCTCCCTCCTCGGGACAGTTTACAATGAGCAGTTCTTC
CASSSLLGTVYNEQFF
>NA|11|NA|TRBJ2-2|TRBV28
TGTGCCAGCAGTTGGACCGGGGAGCTGTTTTTT
CASSWTGELFF
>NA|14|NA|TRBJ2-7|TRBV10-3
TGTGCCATCAGTGAGTCGAAGGGCAACTACGAGCAGTACTTC
CAISESKGNYEQYF
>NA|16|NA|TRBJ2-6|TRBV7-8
TGTGCCAGCAGCTTCTATAGGAACTCTGGGGCCAACGTCCTGACTTTC
CASSFYRNSGANVLTF
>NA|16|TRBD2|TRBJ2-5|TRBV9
TGTGCCAGCAGCGTCGGGACTAGCGGGAGTGGTGAGACCCAGTACTTC
CASSVGTSGSGETQYF
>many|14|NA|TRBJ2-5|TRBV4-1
TGCGCCAGCAGCCAAGATTCTATGGGAGAGACCCAGTACTTC
CASSQDSMGETQYF
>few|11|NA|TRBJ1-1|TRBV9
TGTGCCAGCACCGTAGAGAAAGAAGCTTTCTTT
CASTVEKEAFF
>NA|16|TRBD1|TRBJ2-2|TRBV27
TGTGCCAGCAGTCCGATCGACAGGGCCGGCACCGGGGAGCTGTTTTTT
CASSPIDRAGTGELFF
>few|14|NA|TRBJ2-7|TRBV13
TGTGCCAGCAGCTTACAGGGGGGACCCTACGAGCAGTACTTC
CASSLQGGPYEQYF
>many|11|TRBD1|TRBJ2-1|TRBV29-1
TGCAGCGTTGACCCTCAGGGGGCCGAGTTCTTC
CSVDPQGAEFF
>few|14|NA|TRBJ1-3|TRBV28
TGTGCCAGCACTACTGGGGCTAGTGGAAACACCATATATTTT
CASTTGASGNTIYF
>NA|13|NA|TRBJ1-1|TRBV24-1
TGTGCCACCAGTGACCCGTCGCAGGGGGAAGCTTTCTTT
CATSDPSQGEAFF
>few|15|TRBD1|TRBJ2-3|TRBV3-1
TGTGCCAGCAGCCAAGGGGACAGGGGGACGGATACGCAGTATTTT
CASSQGDRGTDTQYF
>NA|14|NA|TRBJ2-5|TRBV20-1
TGCAGTGCTGGAGAGCGGAACTTCCAAGAGACCCAGTACTTC
CSAGERNFQETQYF
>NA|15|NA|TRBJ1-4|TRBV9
TGTGCCAGCAGCGCCCAGGGGAGTTTAGACGAAAAACTGTTTTTT
CASSAQGSLDEKLFF
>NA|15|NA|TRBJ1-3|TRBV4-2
TGTGCCAGCAGCCGATTATCAGAGTCTGGAAACACCATATATTTT
CASSRLSESGNTIYF
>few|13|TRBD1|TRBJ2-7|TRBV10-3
TGTGCCATCAGTGAAGAAAGGGGGCGGGAGCAGTACTTC
CAISEERGREQYF
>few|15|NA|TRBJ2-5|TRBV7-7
TGTGCTAGCAGCTTAAATAGGGGGTCGAGAGAGACCCAGTACTTC
CASSLNRGSRETQYF
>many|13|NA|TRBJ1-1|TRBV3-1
TGTGCCAGCAGTCAGTCCATAAACACTGAAGCTTTCTTT
CASSQSINTEAFF
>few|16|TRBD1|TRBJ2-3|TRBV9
TGTGCCAGCAGCCCTTTAGGGGGCTTGGGCACAGATACGCAGTATTTT
CASSPLGGLGTDTQYF
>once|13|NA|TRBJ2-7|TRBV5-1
TGCGCCAGCAGCTTTTTTGGGGTTGACGAGCAGTACTTC
CASSFFGVDEQYF
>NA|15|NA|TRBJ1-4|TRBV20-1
TGCAGTGCTAGAGATTCCCCGGGGTTTAATGAAAAACTGTTTTTT
CSARDSPGFNEKLFF
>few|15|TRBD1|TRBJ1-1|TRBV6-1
TGTGCCAGCAGTGAAGGCAGGACAGGGCTAAATGAAGCTTTCTTT
CASSEGRTGLNEAFF
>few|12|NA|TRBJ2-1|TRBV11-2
TGTGCCAGCAGCTTAGGGACCACTGAGCAGTTCTTC
CASSLGTTEQFF
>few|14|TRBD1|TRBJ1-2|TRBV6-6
TGTGCCAGCAGAAGACAGGGGACTAACTATGGCTACACCTTC
CASRRQGTNYGYTF
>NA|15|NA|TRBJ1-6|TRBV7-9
TGTGCCAGCAGCTTAGCGGCGGCAGATAATTCACCCCTCCACTTT
CASSLAAADNSPLHF
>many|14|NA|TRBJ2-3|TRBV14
TGTGCCAGCAGCCGCCAGATGAGCACAGATACGCAGTATTTT
CASSRQMSTDTQYF
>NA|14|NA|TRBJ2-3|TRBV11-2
TGTGCCAGCAGCCCCTCTAGTTCGGATGATACGCAGTATTTT
CASSPSSSDDTQYF
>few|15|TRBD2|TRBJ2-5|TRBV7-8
TGTGCCAGCAGTCTAGCGGAATTAGTCCAAGAGACCCAGTACTTC
CASSLAELVQETQYF
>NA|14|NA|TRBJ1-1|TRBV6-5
TGTGCCAGCAGTTATCGGGACTCGAACACTGAAGCTTTCTTT
CASSYRDSNTEAFF
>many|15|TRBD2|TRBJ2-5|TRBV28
TGTGCCAGCAGTTTATTGACTAGCTCAAAAGAGACCCAGTACTTC
CASSLLTSSKETQYF
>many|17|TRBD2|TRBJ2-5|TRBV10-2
TGCGCCAGCAGTGAAGGCGGGACTAACCTTCGGGTTGAGACCCAGTACTTC
CASSEGGTNLRVETQYF
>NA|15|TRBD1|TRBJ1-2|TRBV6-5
TGTGCCAGCAGTTACGATGGGACAGGGACCTATGGCTACACCTTC
CASSYDGTGTYGYTF
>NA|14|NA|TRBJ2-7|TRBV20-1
TGCAGTGCCCGGGGTGTTCCCGGAACCTACGAGCAGTACTTC
CSARGVPGTYEQYF
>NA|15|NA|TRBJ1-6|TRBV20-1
TGCAGTGCTAGAGGAATGGACAACTATAATTCACCCCTCCACTTT
CSARGMDNYNSPLHF